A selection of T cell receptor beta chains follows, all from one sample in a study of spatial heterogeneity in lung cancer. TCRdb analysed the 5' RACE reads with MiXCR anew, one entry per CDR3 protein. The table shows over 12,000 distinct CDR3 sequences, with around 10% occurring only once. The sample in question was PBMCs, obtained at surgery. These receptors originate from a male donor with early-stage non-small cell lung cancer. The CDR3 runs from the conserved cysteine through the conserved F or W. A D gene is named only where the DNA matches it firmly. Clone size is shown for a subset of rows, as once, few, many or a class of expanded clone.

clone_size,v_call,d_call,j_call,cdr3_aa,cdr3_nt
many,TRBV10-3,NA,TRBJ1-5,CATHRGATEPQHF,TGTGCCACCCACCGGGGGGCGACGGAGCCCCAGCATTTT
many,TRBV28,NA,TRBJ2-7,CASSLANPGVEQYF,TGTGCCAGCAGTTTGGCCAATCCAGGGGTCGAGCAGTACTTC
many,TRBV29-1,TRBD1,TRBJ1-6,CSVRTGGRESPLHF,TGCAGCGTTAGAACAGGGGGCAGGGAATCACCCCTCCACTTT
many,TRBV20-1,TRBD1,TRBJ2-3,CSASREWDRFTDTQYF,TGCAGTGCTAGTAGAGAGTGGGACAGGTTCACAGATACGCAGTATTTT
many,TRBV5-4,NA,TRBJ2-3,CASSSGQNTDTQYF,TGTGCCAGCAGCTCCGGACAGAACACAGATACGCAGTATTTT
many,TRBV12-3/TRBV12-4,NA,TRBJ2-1,CASSSQESQQFF,TGTGCCAGCAGCTCCCAGGAGTCCCAACAGTTCTTC
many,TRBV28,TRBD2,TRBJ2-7,CASSRLAGGYEQYF,TGTGCCAGCAGCCGACTAGCGGGAGGCTACGAGCAGTACTTC
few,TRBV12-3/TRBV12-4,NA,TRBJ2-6,CASRVSGANVLTF,TGTGCCAGCAGGGTCTCTGGGGCCAACGTCCTGACTTTC
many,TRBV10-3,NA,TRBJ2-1,CAISERQGNNEQFF,TGTGCCATCAGTGAGAGGCAGGGGAATAATGAGCAGTTCTTC
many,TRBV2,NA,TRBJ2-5,CASSHPETQYF,TGTGCCAGCAGTCACCCAGAGACCCAGTACTTC
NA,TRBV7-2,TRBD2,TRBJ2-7,CASSTPGGWGEQYF,TGTGCCAGCAGCACCCCCGGGGGGTGGGGCGAGCAGTACTTC
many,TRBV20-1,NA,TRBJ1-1,CSARQGHTEAFF,TGCAGTGCTAGACAGGGCCACACTGAAGCTTTCTTT
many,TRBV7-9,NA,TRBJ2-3,CASSPADTQYF,TGTGCCAGCAGCCCCGCGGATACGCAGTATTTT
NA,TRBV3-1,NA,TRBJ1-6,CASSQDIGVPDSPLHF,TGTGCCAGCAGCCAAGATATTGGCGTTCCGGACTCACCCCTCCACTTT
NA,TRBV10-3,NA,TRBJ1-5,CAISEGRVNQPQHF,TGTGCCATCAGTGAGGGCAGGGTGAATCAGCCCCAGCATTTT
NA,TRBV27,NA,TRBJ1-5,CASSPREGSNQPQHF,TGTGCCAGCAGTCCTCGAGAGGGTAGCAATCAGCCCCAGCATTTT
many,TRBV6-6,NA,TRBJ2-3,CASSRTNTDTQYF,TGTGCCAGCAGTCGGACTAACACAGATACGCAGTATTTT
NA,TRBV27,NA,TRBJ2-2,CASSLSRAGTGELFF,TGTGCCAGCAGTTTATCCAGGGCCGGTACCGGGGAGCTGTTTTTT
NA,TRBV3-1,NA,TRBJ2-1,CASSQAGGWEQFF,TGTGCCAGCAGCCAAGCTGGGGGCTGGGAGCAGTTCTTC
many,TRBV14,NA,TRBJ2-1,CASSQAPQNDEQFF,TGTGCCAGCAGCCAAGCCCCTCAGAACGATGAGCAGTTCTTC
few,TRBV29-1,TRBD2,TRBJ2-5,CSVSGTSSSEFQETQYF,TGCAGCGTATCCGGGACTAGCAGCAGCGAATTCCAAGAGACCCAGTACTTC
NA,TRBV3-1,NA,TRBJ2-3,CASSQDLPSVGTQYF,TGTGCCAGCAGCCAAGATTTACCGAGTGTAGGTACGCAGTATTTT
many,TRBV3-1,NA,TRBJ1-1,CASRQLQNTEAFF,TGTGCCAGCCGACAGCTCCAGAACACTGAAGCTTTCTTT
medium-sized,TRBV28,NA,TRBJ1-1,CASSLRSTGRTEAFF,TGTGCCAGCAGTCTTCGTTCTACAGGTCGGACTGAAGCTTTCTTT
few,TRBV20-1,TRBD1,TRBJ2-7,CSARDIQGGIPYEQYF,TGCAGTGCTAGAGATATACAGGGGGGTATACCCTACGAGCAGTACTTC
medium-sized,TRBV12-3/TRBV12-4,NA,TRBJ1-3,CASSFGGNGNTIYF,TGTGCCAGCAGTTTCGGGGGGAACGGAAACACCATATATTTT
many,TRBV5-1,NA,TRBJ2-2,CASSENTGTHGELFF,TGCGCCAGCAGCGAAAATACCGGGACGCACGGGGAGCTGTTTTTT
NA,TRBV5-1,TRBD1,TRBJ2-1,CASSEGTGRDNEQFF,TGCGCCAGCAGCGAAGGGACAGGGCGAGACAATGAGCAGTTCTTC
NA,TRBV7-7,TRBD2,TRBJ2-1,CASSLGLGQGGEQFF,TGTGCTAGCAGCTTAGGACTAGGTCAGGGCGGTGAGCAGTTCTTC
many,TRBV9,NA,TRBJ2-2,CASEGSANTGELFF,TGTGCCAGCGAGGGCAGCGCGAACACCGGGGAGCTGTTTTTT
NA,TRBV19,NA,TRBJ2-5,CASSISLQETQYF,TGTGCCAGTAGTATTTCCTTACAAGAGACCCAGTACTTC
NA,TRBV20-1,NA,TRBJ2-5,CSASAATEAQYF,TGCAGTGCTAGTGCGGCTACAGAGGCCCAGTACTTC
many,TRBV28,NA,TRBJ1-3,CASSRQLLGNTIYF,TGTGCCAGCAGTCGCCAGCTCCTGGGAAACACCATATATTTT
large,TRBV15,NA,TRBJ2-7,CATSHADLRGQYF,TGTGCCACCAGTCACGCGGATCTACGAGGGCAGTACTTC